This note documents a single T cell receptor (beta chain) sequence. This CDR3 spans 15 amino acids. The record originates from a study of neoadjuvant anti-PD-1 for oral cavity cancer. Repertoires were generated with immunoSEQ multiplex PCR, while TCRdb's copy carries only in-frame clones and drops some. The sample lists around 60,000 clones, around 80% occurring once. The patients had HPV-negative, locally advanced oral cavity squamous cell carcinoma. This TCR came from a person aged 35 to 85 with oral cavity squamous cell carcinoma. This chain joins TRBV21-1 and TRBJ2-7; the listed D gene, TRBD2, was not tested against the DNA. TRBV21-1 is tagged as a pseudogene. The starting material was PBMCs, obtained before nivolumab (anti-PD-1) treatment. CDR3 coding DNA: TGTGCCAGCAGCAAAGCGCCAAGGAGCTCCTACGAGCAGTACTTC. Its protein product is CASSKAPRSSYEQYF.